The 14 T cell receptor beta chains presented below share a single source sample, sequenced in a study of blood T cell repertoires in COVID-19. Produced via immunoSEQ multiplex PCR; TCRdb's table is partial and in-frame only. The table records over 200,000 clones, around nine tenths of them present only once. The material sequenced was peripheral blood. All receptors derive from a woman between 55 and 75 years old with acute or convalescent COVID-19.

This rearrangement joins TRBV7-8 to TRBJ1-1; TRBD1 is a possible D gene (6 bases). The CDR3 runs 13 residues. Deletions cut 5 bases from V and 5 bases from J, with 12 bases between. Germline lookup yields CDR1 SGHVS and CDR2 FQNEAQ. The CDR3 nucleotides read TGTGCCAGCAGCCCGTGGGGGCAAACTGAAGCTTTCTTT. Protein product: CASSPWGQTEAFF.

The CDR3 reads CASSEVSGTGFEGYTF. CDR3 in DNA: TGTGCCAGCAGTGAAGTATCCGGGACAGGTTTTGAGGGCTACACCTTC. This chain uses TRBV2 with TRBJ1-2; TRBD1 aligns across 8 bases. The CDR3 contains 16 residues. Trimming took 1 base from V and 8 from J; bases not matched to a gene: 12. Germline CDR1 SNHLY, CDR2 FYNNEI.

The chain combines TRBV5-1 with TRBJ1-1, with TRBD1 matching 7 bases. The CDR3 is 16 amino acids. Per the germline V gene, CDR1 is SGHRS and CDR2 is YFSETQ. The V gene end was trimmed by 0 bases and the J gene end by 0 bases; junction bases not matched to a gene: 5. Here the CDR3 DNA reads TGCGCCAGCAGCTTGGCCGGACAGGCCATGAACACTGAAGCTTTCTTT. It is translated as CASSLAGQAMNTEAFF.

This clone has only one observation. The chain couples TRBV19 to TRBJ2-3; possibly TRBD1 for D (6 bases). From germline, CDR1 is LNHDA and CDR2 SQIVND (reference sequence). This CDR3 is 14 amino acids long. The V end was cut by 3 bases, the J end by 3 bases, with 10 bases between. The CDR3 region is CASSIDRQTDTQYF. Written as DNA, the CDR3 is TGTGCCAGTAGTATCGACAGGCAGACAGATACGCAGTATTTT.

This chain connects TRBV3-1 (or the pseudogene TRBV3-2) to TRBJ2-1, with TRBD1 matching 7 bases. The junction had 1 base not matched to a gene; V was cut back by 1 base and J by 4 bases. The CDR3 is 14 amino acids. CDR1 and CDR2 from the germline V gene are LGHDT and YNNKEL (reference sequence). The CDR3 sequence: CASSQGDRYNEQFF. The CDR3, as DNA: TGTGCCAGCAGCCAAGGGGACAGATACAATGAGCAGTTCTTC.

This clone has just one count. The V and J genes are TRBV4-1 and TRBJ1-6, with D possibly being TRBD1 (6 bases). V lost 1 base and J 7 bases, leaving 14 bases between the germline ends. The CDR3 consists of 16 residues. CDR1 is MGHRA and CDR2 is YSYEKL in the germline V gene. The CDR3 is CASSQGRTAQNSPLHF. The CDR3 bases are TGCGCCAGCAGCCAAGGAAGGACAGCGCAGAATTCACCCCTCCACTTT.

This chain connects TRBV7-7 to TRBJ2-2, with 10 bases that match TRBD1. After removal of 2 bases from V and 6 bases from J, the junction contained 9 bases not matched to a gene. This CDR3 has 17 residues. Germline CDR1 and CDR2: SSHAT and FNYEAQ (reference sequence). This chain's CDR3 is CASSLFPRTGGPGELFF. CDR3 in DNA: TGTGCCAGCAGCTTATTCCCCCGGACAGGGGGGCCCGGGGAGCTGTTTTTT.

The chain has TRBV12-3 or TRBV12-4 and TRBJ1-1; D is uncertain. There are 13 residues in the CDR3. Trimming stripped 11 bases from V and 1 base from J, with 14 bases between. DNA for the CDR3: TGTGCCGCCCAACCCCCGGGGAACACTGAAGCTTTCTTT. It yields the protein CAAQPPGNTEAFF.

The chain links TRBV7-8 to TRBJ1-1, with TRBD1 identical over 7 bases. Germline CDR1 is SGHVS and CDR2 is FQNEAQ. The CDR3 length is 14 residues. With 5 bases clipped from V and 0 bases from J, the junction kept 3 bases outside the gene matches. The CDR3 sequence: CASSVDRLNTEAFF. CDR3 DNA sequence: TGTGCCAGCAGCGTGGACAGGCTGAACACTGAAGCTTTCTTT.

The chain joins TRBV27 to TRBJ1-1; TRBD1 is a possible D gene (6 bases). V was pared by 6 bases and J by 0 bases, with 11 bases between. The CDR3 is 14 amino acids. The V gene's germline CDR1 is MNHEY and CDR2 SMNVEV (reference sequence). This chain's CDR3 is CASSLTGMNTEAFF. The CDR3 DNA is TGTGCCAGCAGCTTAACAGGGATGAACACTGAAGCTTTCTTT.

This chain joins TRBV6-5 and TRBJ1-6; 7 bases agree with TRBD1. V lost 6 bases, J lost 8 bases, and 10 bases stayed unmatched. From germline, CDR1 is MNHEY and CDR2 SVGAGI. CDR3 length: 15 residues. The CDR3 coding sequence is TGTGCCAGCAGATTGGACAGGTCTAGGGATTCACCCCTCCACTTT. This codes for CASRLDRSRDSPLHF.

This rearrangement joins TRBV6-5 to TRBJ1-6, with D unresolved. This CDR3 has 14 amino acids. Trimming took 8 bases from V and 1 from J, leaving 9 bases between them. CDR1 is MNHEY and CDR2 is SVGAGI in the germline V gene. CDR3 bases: TGTGCCAGCCTACCCCGGTCCTATAATTCACCCCTCCACTTT. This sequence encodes CASLPRSYNSPLHF.

CDR3 sequence reads: CASSLRGQYGYTF. CDR3 coding DNA: TGTGCCAGCAGTTTAAGGGGCCAGTATGGCTACACCTTC. The V call is TRBV12-3 or TRBV12-4, the J call TRBJ1-2; D may be TRBD1 (5 bases). With 2 bases removed from V and 5 bases from J, the gap between germline ends came to 9 bases. CDR3 length equals 13 residues.

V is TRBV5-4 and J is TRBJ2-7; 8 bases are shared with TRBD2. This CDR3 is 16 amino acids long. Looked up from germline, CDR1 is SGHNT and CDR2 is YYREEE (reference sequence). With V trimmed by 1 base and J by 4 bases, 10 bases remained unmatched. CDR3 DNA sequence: TGTGCCAGCAGCTTGAGGGTAGCGGGGCAATTATACGAGCAGTACTTC. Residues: CASSLRVAGQLYEQYF. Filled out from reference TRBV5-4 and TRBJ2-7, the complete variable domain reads ETGVTQSPTHLIKTRGQQVTLRCSSQSGHNTVSWYQQALGQGPQFIFQYYREEENGRGNFPPRFSGLQFPNYSSELNVNALELDDSALYLCASSLRVAGQLYEQYFGPGTRLTVT.